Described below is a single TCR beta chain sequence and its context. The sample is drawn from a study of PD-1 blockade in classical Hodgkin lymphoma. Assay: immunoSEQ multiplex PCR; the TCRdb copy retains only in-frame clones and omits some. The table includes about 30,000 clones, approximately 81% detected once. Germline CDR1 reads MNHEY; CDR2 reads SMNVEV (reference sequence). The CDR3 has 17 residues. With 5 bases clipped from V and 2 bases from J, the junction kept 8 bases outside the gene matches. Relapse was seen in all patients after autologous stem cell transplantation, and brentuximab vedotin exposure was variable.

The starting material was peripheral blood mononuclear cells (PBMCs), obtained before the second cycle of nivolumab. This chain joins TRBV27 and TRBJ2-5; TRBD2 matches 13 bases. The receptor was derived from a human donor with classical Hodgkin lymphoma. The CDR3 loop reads CASSPKPGLAGQETQYF. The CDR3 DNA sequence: TGTGCCAGCAGTCCGAAACCGGGACTAGCGGGACAAGAGACCCAGTACTTC.